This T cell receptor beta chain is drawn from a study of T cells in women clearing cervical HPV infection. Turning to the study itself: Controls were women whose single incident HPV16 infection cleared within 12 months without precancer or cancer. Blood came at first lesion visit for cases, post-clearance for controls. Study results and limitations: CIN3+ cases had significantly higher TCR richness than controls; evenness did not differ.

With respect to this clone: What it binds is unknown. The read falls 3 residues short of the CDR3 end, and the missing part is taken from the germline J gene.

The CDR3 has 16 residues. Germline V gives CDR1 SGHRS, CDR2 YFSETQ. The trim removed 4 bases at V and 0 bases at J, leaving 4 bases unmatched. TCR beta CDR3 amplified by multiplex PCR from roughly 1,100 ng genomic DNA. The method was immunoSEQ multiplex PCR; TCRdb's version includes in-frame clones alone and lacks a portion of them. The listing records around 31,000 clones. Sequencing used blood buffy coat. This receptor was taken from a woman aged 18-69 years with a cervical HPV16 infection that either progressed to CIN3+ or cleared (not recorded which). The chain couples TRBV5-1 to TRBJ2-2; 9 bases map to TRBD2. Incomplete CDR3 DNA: TGCGCCAGCAGCGGAAGCGGGGGGTCGAACACCGGGGAG. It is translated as CASSGSGGSNTGE. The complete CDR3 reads CASSGSGGSNTGELFF.